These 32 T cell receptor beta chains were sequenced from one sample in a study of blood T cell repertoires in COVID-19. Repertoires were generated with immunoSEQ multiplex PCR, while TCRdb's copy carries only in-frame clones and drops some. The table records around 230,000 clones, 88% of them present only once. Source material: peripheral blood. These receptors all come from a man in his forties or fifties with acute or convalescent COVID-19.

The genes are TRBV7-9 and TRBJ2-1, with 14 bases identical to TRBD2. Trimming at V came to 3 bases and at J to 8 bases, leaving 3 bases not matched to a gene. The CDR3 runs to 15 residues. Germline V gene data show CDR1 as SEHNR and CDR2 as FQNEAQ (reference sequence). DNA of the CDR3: TGTGCCAGCAGCTTGGGACTAGCGGGAGTCGATGAGCAGTTCTTC. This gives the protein CASSLGLAGVDEQFF.

The CDR3 is CASSARPAGAWEQYF. As DNA, the CDR3 is TGTGCCAGCAGCGCCCGTCCAGCGGGGGCCTGGGAGCAGTACTTC. This chain connects TRBV7-8 to TRBJ2-7; 8 nucleotides line up with TRBD2. Per germline, CDR1 SGHVS and CDR2 FQNEAQ. V lost 5 bases to trimming and J lost 7 bases; unmatched junction nucleotides: 13. This CDR3 is 15 amino acids long.

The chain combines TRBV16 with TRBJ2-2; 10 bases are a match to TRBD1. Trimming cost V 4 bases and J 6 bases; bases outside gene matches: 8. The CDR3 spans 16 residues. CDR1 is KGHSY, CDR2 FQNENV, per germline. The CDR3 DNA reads TGTGCCAGCAGCCGCTCCGGGACAGGGGCGGCCGGGGAGCTGTTTTTT. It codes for CASSRSGTGAAGELFF. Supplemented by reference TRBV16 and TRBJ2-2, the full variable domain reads GEEVAQTPKHLVRGEGQKAKLYCAPIKGHSYVFWYQQVLKNEFKFLISFQNENVFDETGMPKERFSAKCLPNSPCSLEIQATKLEDSAVYFCASSRSGTGAAGELFFGEGSRLTVL.

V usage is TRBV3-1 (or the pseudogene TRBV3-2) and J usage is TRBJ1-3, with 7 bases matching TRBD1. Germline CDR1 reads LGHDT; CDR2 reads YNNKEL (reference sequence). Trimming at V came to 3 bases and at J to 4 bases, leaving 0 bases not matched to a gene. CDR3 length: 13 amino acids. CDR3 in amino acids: CASSQTGGNTIYF. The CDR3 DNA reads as TGTGCCAGCAGCCAGACAGGGGGAAACACCATATATTTT.

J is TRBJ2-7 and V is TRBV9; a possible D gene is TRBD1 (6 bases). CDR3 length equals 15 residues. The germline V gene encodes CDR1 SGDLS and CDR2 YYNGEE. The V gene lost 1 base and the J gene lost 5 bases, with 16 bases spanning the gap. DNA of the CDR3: TGTGCCAGCAGCGTATCGGCGGGTGGGGGCAACGAGCAGTACTTC. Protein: CASSVSAGGGNEQYF.

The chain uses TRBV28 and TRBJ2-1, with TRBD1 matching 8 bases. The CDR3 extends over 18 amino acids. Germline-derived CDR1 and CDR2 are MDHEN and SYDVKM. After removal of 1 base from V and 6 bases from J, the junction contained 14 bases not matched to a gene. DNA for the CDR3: TGTGCCAGCAGTTTATCTCCGGCTTACAGGGGGGTCGGCAATGAGCAGTTCTTC. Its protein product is CASSLSPAYRGVGNEQFF.

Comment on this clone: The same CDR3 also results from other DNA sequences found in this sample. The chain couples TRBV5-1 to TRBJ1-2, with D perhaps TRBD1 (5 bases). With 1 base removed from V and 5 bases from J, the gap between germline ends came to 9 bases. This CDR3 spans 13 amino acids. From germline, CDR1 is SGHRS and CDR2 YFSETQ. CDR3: CASSLQEGYGYTF. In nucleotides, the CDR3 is TGCGCCAGCAGCTTGCAGGAGGGGTATGGCTACACCTTC.

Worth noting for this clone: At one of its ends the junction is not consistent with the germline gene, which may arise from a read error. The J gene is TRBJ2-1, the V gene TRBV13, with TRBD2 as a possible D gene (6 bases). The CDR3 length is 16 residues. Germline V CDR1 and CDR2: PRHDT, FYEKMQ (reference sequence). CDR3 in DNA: TGTGCCAGCAGCCCCCTGGGGGGTGAAGTGTACAATGAGCAGCTCTTC. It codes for CASSPLGGEVYNEQLF.

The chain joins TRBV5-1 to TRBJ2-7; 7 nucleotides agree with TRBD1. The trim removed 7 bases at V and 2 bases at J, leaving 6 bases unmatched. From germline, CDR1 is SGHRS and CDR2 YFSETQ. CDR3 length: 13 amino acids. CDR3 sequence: CASGRTGAYEQYF. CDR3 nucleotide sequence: TGCGCCAGCGGACGTACAGGGGCCTACGAGCAGTACTTC.

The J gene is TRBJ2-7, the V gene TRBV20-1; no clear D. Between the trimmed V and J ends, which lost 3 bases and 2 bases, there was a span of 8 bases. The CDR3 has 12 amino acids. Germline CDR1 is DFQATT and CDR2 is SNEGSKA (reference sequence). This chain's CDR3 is CSASPRAYEQYF. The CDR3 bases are TGCAGTGCTAGTCCTCGAGCCTACGAGCAGTACTTC.

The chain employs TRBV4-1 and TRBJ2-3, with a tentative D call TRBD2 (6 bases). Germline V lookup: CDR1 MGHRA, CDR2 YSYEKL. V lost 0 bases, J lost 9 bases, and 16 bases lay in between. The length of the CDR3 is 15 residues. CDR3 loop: CASSQDDAGPDTQYF. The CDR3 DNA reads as TGCGCCAGCAGCCAAGATGATGCGGGGCCGGACACGCAGTATTTT.

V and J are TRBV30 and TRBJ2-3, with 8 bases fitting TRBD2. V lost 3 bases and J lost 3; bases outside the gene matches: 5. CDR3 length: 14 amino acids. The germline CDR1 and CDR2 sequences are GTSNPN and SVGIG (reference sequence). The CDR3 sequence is CAWRSAGATDTQYF. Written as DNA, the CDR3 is TGTGCCTGGAGGTCAGCGGGAGCAACAGATACGCAGTATTTT.

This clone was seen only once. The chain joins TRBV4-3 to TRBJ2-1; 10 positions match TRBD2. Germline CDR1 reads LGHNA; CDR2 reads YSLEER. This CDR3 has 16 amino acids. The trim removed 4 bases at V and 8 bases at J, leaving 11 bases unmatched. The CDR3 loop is CASSPGSGRASYEQFF. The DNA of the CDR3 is TGCGCCAGCAGCCCCGGAAGCGGGAGGGCCAGTTATGAGCAGTTCTTC.

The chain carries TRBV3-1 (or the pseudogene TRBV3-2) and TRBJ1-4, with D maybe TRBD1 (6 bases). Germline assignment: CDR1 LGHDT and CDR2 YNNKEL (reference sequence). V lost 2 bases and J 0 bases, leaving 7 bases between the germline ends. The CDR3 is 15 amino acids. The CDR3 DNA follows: TGTGCCAGCAGCCAAAGACAGGCAACTAATGAAAAACTGTTTTTT. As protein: CASSQRQATNEKLFF.

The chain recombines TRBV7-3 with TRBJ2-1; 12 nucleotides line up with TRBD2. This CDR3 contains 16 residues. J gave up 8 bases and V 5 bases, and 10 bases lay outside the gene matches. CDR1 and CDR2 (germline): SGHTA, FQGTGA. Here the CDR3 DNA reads TGTGCCAGCAGCCATGTGACTAGCGGGAGTTCTGATGAGCAGTTCTTC. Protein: CASSHVTSGSSDEQFF.

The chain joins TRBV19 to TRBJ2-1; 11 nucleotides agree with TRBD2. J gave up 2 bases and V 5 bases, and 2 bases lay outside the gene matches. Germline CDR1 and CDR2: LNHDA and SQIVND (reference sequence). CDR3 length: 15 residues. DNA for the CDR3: TGTGCCAGTAGTCTAGCGGGAGGCGCCTACAATGAGCAGTTCTTC. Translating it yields CASSLAGGAYNEQFF.

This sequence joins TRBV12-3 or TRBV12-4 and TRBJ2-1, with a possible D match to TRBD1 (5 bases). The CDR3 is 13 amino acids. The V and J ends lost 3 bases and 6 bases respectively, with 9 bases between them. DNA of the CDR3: TGTGCCAGCAGTTTGGGGCAGAGCAATGAGCAGTTCTTC. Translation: CASSLGQSNEQFF.

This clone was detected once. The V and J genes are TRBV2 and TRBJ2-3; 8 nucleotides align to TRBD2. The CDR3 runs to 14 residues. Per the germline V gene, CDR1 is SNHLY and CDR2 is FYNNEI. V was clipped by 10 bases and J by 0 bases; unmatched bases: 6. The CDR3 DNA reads TGTGCCACCCGTCGGGAGGGGAGCACAGATACGCAGTATTTT. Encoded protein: CATRREGSTDTQYF.

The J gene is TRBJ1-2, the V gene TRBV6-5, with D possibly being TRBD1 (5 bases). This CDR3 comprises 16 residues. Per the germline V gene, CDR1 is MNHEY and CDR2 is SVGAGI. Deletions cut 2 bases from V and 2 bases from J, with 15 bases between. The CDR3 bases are TGTGCCAGCAGTTACGACTCTGGGGGAGGGAACTATGGCTACACCTTC. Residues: CASSYDSGGGNYGYTF.

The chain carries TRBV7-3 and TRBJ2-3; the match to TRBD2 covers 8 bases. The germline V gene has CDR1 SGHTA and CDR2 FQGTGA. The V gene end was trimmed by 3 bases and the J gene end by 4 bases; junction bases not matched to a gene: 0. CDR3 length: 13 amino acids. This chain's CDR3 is CASSLGLADTQYF. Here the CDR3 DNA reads TGTGCCAGCAGCTTGGGACTAGCAGATACGCAGTATTTT. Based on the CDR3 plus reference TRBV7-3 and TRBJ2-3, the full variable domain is GAGVSQTPSNKVTEKGKYVELRCDPISGHTALYWYRQSLGQGPEFLIYFQGTGAADDSGLPNDRFFAVRPEGSVSTLKIQRTERGDSAVYLCASSLGLADTQYFGPGTRLTVL.

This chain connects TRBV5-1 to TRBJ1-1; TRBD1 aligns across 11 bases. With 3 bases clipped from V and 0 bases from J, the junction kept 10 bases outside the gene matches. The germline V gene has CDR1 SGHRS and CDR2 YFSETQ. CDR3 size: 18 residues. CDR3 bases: TGCGCCAGCAGCTCTACGCCAGGGACAGGGGGTATGAACACTGAAGCTTTCTTT. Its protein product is CASSSTPGTGGMNTEAFF.

The CDR3 spells CASSYRRGGNQPQHF. The CDR3, as DNA: TGTGCCAGCAGTTATCGCAGGGGGGGCAATCAGCCCCAGCATTTT. The V gene is TRBV6-5, the J gene TRBJ1-5; 7 nucleotides agree with TRBD1. The V gene end was trimmed by 3 bases and the J gene end by 2 bases; junction bases not matched to a gene: 4. CDR1 is MNHEY, CDR2 SVGAGI, per germline. CDR3 size: 15 residues.

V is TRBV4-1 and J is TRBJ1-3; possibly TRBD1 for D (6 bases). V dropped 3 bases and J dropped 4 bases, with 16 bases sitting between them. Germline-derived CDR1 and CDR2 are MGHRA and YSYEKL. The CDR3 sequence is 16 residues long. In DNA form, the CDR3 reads TGCGCCAGCAGCCAGGCATCAGGGGCTGGGGGAAACACCATATATTTT. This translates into CASSQASGAGGNTIYF.

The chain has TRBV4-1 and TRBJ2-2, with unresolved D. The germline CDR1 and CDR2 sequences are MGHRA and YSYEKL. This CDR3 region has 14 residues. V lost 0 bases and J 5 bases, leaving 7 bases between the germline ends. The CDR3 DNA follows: TGCGCCAGCAGCCAAGAAAGCGTTACCGGGGAGCTGTTTTTT. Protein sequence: CASSQESVTGELFF.

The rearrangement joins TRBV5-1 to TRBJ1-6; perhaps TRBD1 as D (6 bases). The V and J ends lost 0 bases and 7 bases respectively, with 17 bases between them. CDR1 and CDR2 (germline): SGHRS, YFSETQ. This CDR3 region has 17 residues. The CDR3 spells CASSLATGSGGNSPLHF. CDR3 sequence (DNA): TGCGCCAGCAGCTTGGCGACAGGAAGTGGGGGAAATTCACCCCTCCACTTT.

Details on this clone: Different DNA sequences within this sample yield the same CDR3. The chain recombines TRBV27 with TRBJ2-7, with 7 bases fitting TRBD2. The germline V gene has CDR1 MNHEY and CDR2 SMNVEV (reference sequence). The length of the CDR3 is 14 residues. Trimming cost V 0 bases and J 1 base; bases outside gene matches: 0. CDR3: CASSLSGGSYEQYF. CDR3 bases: TGTGCCAGCAGTTTATCCGGGGGGTCCTACGAGCAGTACTTC.

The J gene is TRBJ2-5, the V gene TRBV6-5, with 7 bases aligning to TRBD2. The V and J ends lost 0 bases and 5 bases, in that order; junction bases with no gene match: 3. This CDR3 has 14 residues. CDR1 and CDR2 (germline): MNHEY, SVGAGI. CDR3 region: CASSYSGGSETQYF. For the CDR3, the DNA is TGTGCCAGCAGTTACTCGGGGGGGAGCGAGACCCAGTACTTC.

The CDR3 is CASSSPGTGGEKLFF. In DNA, the CDR3 is TGTGCCAGCAGCTCCCCCGGGACAGGGGGTGAAAAACTGTTTTTT. This chain links TRBV7-2 with TRBJ1-4; 11 bases are shared with TRBD1. The trim removed 4 bases at V and 7 bases at J, leaving 5 bases unmatched. Germline CDR1 and CDR2: SGHTA and FQGNSA. This CDR3 has 15 residues.

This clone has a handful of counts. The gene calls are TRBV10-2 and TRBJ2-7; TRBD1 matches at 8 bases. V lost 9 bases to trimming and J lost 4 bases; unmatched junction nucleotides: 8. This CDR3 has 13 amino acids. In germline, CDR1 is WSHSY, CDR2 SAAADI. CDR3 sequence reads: CASRTGSVYEQYF. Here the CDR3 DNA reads TGCGCCAGTCGGACAGGGAGTGTGTACGAGCAGTACTTC.

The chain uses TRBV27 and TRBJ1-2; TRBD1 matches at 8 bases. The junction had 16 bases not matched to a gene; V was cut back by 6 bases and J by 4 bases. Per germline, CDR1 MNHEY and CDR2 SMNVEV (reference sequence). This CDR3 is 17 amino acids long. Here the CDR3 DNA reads TGTGCCAGCAGCCAACAGGGACAGGCGGCACCCAGCTATGGCTACACCTTC. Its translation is CASSQQGQAAPSYGYTF.

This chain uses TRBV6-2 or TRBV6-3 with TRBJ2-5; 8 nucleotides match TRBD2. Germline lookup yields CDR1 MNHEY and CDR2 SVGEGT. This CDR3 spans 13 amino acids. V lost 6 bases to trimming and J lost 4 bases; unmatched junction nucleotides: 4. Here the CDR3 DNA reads TGTGCCAGCAGCGGACTAGCTGGAGAGACCCAGTACTTC. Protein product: CASSGLAGETQYF.

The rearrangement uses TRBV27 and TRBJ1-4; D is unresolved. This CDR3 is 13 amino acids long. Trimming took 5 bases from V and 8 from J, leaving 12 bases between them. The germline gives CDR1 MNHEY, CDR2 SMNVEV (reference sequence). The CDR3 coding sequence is TGTGCCAGCAGTGCTCGTTTTCAGGAAAAACTGTTTTTT. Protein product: CASSARFQEKLFF.